These T cell receptor beta chains were read from a single sample in a study of cytomegalovirus exposure and HLA in healthy donors. The table came from immunoSEQ multiplex PCR; TCRdb's copy has only in-frame clones and leaves some out. The repertoire has 170,000 or so clones, around 75% of them found once; the top ten carry roughly 2.8%. The sample taken for sequencing was PBMCs. The receptors stem from a male donor in good health and CMV-seronegative. The CDR3 runs from the conserved cysteine through the conserved F or W. The D gene is left open where the match is weak. Size values are once, few and many counts, or a class for expanded clones, and some rows have none.

j_call clone_size v_call d_call cdr3_aa cdr3_nt
TRBJ2-7 few TRBV11-2 NA CASSLDPGDEQYF TGTGCCAGCAGCTTAGATCCAGGGGACGAGCAGTACTTC
TRBJ1-5 NA TRBV6-6 TRBD1 CAIPGQGVQPQHF TGTGCCATCCCGGGACAGGGGGTTCAGCCCCAGCATTTT
TRBJ1-5 NA TRBV6-1 NA CASRETGSSNQPQHF TGTGCCAGCAGGGAAACAGGGTCTAGCAATCAGCCCCAGCATTTT
TRBJ1-5 NA TRBV5-6 NA CASSSQGWNQPQHF TGTGCCAGCAGCTCACAGGGTTGGAATCAGCCCCAGCATTTT
TRBJ2-7 NA TRBV28 TRBD2 CASSPLGAGGFYEQYF TGTGCCAGCAGTCCGCTGGGGGCGGGAGGGTTCTACGAGCAGTACTTC
TRBJ1-5 few TRBV9 NA CASSVGADNQPQHF TGTGCCAGCAGCGTAGGGGCAGATAATCAGCCCCAGCATTTT
TRBJ2-1 NA TRBV10-3 NA CAISDGSAREFF TGTGCCATCAGTGACGGTTCAGCGAGGGAGTTCTTC
TRBJ2-1 few TRBV6-4 TRBD2 CASSAGTSGKVEQFF TGTGCCAGCAGTGCGGGGACTAGCGGGAAGGTTGAGCAGTTCTTC
TRBJ2-7 NA TRBV10-2 TRBD2 CASSEGLAVYEQYF TGCGCCAGCAGTGAGGGACTAGCAGTATACGAGCAGTACTTC
TRBJ1-6 NA TRBV6-1 NA CASTLGRIQSSPLHF TGTGCCAGCACCCTTGGCAGGATACAGAGTTCACCCCTCCACTTT
TRBJ2-1 NA TRBV6-6 NA CASSYEQGGYNEQFF TGTGCCAGCAGTTACGAGCAGGGGGGATACAATGAGCAGTTCTTC
TRBJ2-6 NA TRBV5-6 NA CASSLAGANVLTF TGTGCCAGCAGCCTAGCTGGGGCCAACGTCCTGACTTTC
TRBJ1-5 NA TRBV2 NA CASSEQTSNQPQHF TGTGCCAGCAGTGAACAAACAAGCAATCAGCCCCAGCATTTT
TRBJ1-3 NA TRBV2 NA CASRPPRGPGNTIYF TGTGCCAGCAGGCCCCCGCGGGGGCCTGGAAACACCATATATTTT
TRBJ2-5 NA TRBV18 TRBD1 CASSRATGEQETQYF TGTGCCAGCTCACGTGCGACAGGGGAGCAGGAGACCCAGTACTTC
TRBJ2-1 NA TRBV20-1 NA CSASGRGEQFF TGCAGTGCTAGTGGTAGAGGGGAGCAGTTCTTC
TRBJ1-1 NA TRBV4-2 TRBD1 CASSQEGTGASTEAFF TGTGCCAGCAGCCAAGAGGGGACAGGGGCCTCCACTGAAGCTTTCTTT
TRBJ2-3 NA TRBV7-2 NA CASSLDNRDTQYF TGTGCCAGCAGCTTAGATAACCGGGATACGCAGTATTTT
TRBJ1-1 NA TRBV7-9 TRBD1 CASSPRGRQGNTEAFF TGTGCCAGCAGCCCGAGAGGGCGACAGGGAAACACTGAAGCTTTCTTT
TRBJ2-1 NA TRBV7-8 TRBD2 CASSALAGGYNEQFF TGTGCCAGCAGCGCCCTAGCGGGAGGGTACAATGAGCAGTTCTTC
TRBJ1-1 NA TRBV6-5 NA CASSYSLDTEAFF TGTGCCAGCAGTTACTCACTAGACACTGAAGCTTTCTTT
TRBJ2-3 NA TRBV5-1 NA CASSLEASSDTQYF TGCGCCAGCAGCTTGGAGGCTAGCTCGGATACGCAGTATTTT
TRBJ2-3 NA TRBV10-3 NA CAISASGTSTDTQYF TGTGCCATCTCAGCTTCCGGGACTAGCACAGATACGCAGTATTTT
TRBJ1-2 NA TRBV15 TRBD1 CATNDQGANYGYTF TGTGCCACCAACGACCAGGGGGCAAACTATGGCTACACCTTC
TRBJ2-1 few TRBV10-3 NA CAISESLRSSYNEQFF TGTGCCATCAGTGAGAGTCTTAGGAGCTCCTACAATGAGCAGTTCTTC
TRBJ2-5 NA TRBV6-5 TRBD1 CASSYWTGETQYF TGTGCCAGCAGTTACTGGACAGGAGAGACCCAGTACTTC
TRBJ1-1 NA TRBV11-2 TRBD1 CASSLNRGTEAFF TGTGCCAGCAGCCTTAACAGGGGAACTGAAGCTTTCTTT
TRBJ2-3 NA TRBV11-1 TRBD2 CASSLGGGSYTDTQYF TGTGCCAGCAGCTTGGGCGGGGGGAGTTACACAGATACGCAGTATTTT
TRBJ2-2 few TRBV4-3 NA CASSPSNTGELFF TGCGCCAGCAGCCCTTCGAACACCGGGGAGCTGTTTTTT
TRBJ1-2 once TRBV2 NA CASRPGQLANYGYTF TGTGCCAGCAGACCCGGACAGTTAGCTAACTATGGCTACACCTTC
TRBJ2-5 NA TRBV27 NA CASGRRETQYF TGTGCCAGCGGTCGTAGAGAGACCCAGTACTTC
TRBJ1-4 NA TRBV30 NA CAWSVGVGEKLFF TGTGCCTGGAGTGTAGGGGTGGGCGAAAAACTGTTTTTT
TRBJ2-1 NA TRBV7-3 TRBD1 CASSSDRADNEQFF TGTGCCAGCAGCTCGGACAGGGCGGACAATGAGCAGTTCTTC
TRBJ2-3 few TRBV30 TRBD1 CAWSVGQATDTQYF TGTGCCTGGAGTGTGGGACAGGCGACAGATACGCAGTATTTT
TRBJ2-7 NA TRBV12-5 NA CASGLVPGINYEQYF TGTGCTAGTGGTTTGGTACCGGGTATCAACTACGAGCAGTACTTC
TRBJ1-2 NA TRBV27 NA CASSFSLTGRGYGYTF TGTGCCAGCAGTTTTTCATTAACAGGGAGGGGGTATGGCTACACCTTC
TRBJ2-1 NA TRBV19 NA CASSTTSRNEQFF TGTGCCAGTAGTACGACTAGTCGCAATGAGCAGTTCTTC
TRBJ2-1 NA TRBV9 TRBD2 CASSVALAASNEQFF TGTGCCAGCAGCGTAGCCCTAGCGGCATCCAATGAGCAGTTCTTC
TRBJ2-7 NA TRBV6-6 NA CASSQTRYEQYF TGTGCCAGCAGTCAAACCCGATACGAGCAGTACTTC
TRBJ2-7 NA TRBV27 TRBD1 CASRGTARYEQYF TGTGCCAGCAGAGGGACAGCGCGCTACGAGCAGTACTTC
TRBJ1-5 few TRBV11-2 TRBD1 CASSSQGHQPQHF TGTGCCAGCAGCTCACAGGGGCATCAGCCCCAGCATTTT
TRBJ2-7 few TRBV7-2 NA CASSLGQSSYEQYF TGTGCCAGCAGCCTAGGACAGAGCTCCTACGAGCAGTACTTC
TRBJ1-2 NA TRBV5-4 NA CASSLVFGGYGYTF TGTGCCAGCAGCTTGGTTTTCGGCGGCTATGGCTACACCTTC
TRBJ2-1 NA TRBV19 NA CASSWTAFRNEQFF TGTGCCAGTAGTTGGACTGCGTTTAGGAATGAGCAGTTCTTC
TRBJ2-1 NA TRBV6-5 TRBD2 CASRYPGLAGGEQFF TGTGCCAGCAGGTACCCGGGACTAGCGGGAGGTGAGCAGTTCTTC
TRBJ1-1 NA TRBV6-1 NA CASSESAPGTEAFF TGTGCCAGCAGTGAATCAGCCCCGGGGACTGAAGCTTTCTTT
TRBJ1-6 NA TRBV18 NA CASSPGGRNNSPLHF TGTGCCAGCTCACCTGGGGGCCGAAATAATTCACCCCTCCACTTT
TRBJ1-2 NA TRBV28 NA CASRQGAWGYTF TGTGCCAGCAGACAGGGCGCTTGGGGCTACACCTTC
TRBJ2-7 NA TRBV30 TRBD2 CAWEGTGGLARYEQYF TGTGCCTGGGAAGGGACTGGAGGACTAGCGAGGTACGAGCAGTACTTC
TRBJ1-5 NA TRBV27 NA CASSTKTGSNQPQHF TGTGCCAGCAGCACTAAGACGGGGAGTAATCAGCCCCAGCATTTT
TRBJ1-5 once TRBV30 TRBD1 CAWSRQGSEQPQHF TGTGCCTGGAGCAGACAGGGATCGGAACAGCCCCAGCATTTT
TRBJ2-2 NA TRBV19 TRBD1 CASSKSPLQGMWTGELFF TGTGCCAGTAGTAAATCCCCCCTACAGGGGATGTGGACCGGGGAGCTGTTTTTT
TRBJ2-1 NA TRBV13 NA CASRAGTILAQQFF TGTGCCAGCCGAGCGGGCACAATCCTGGCCCAGCAGTTCTTC
TRBJ2-7 NA TRBV7-9 NA CASSLDRVPREQYF TGTGCCAGCAGCTTAGACAGGGTTCCTCGTGAGCAGTACTTC
TRBJ1-4 NA TRBV7-9 TRBD1 CASSPQGQGGEKLFF TGTGCCAGCAGCCCGCAGGGACAGGGGGGGGAAAAACTGTTTTTT